This TCR beta chain was identified during a study of OX40 agonist ivuxolimab in advanced cancers. Per the germline V gene, CDR1 is MNHEY and CDR2 is SVGAGI. Trimming shortened V by 5 bases and J by 7 bases, and 17 bases separated the two germline ends. This CDR3 has 15 amino acids. This clone was seen once. Its target is not known. General study results and limits: CD8+ T cells showed, on average, more clonal expansion than CD4+ cells.

This table comes from immunoSEQ multiplex PCR, and its TCRdb copy is limited to in-frame clones, with some not included. There are about 46,000 clones in the sample; 88% occur only once, and around 58% lies in the top ten. Sequences were derived from CD4+ or CD8+ T cells sorted from blood, sampled in a trial of the OX40 agonist ivuxolimab. The chain recombines TRBV6-5 with TRBJ2-2, with D possibly being TRBD1 (7 bases). The receptor's source is an adult with an advanced solid tumor such as melanoma, head and neck, liver or kidney cancer. This CDR3 is CASSQGGLGGGELFF. CDR3 nucleotide sequence: TGTGCCAGCAGTCAGGGGGGACTCGGAGGCGGGGAGCTGTTTTTT.